These 25 T cell receptor beta chains share one sample of origin, sequenced in a study of T cells after yellow fever vaccination. Via MiXCR, TCRdb re-called the 5' RACE reads, giving one row per CDR3 protein. This table has some 200,000 distinct CDR3 sequences, around 10% appearing once. The starting material was CD8+ T cells sorted from PBMCs, obtained 15 days after the yellow fever booster vaccination. These receptors were taken from a man between 18 and 35 years old who received the YFV17D yellow fever vaccine.

The chain joins TRBV7-3 to TRBJ2-7; 12 bases align to TRBD2. Per the germline V gene, CDR1 is SGHTA and CDR2 is FQGTGA. The CDR3 covers 15 residues. Trimming removed 5 bases from V and 2 bases from J; junction bases left unmatched: 4. CDR3 coding DNA: TGTGCCAGCAGCCCTAGCGGGGGGGTTGCCTACGAGCAGTACTTC. Protein: CASSPSGGVAYEQYF.

This clonotype was counted between two and nine times. The chain couples TRBV27 to TRBJ2-3; 11 bases are a match to TRBD2. CDR3 length: 15 amino acids. V lost 5 bases to trimming and J lost 3 bases; unmatched junction nucleotides: 4. Germline CDR1 and CDR2: MNHEY and SMNVEV (reference sequence). The CDR3: CASSHSGGATDTQYF. The DNA of the CDR3 is TGTGCCAGCAGTCATAGCGGGGGGGCAACAGATACGCAGTATTTT.

This clonotype was detected a few times. The chain's CDR3 is CASRQGGSNQPQHF. CDR3 DNA: TGTGCCAGCAGACAGGGCGGTAGCAATCAGCCCCAGCATTTT. The chain links TRBV12-3 or TRBV12-4 to TRBJ1-5, with D perhaps TRBD1 (6 bases). The CDR3 is made up of 14 amino acids. Trimming took off 6 bases at V and 0 bases at J, with 9 bases between the two ends.

The chain uses TRBV4-2 and TRBJ2-3, with D unresolved. The CDR3 runs 17 residues. Germline-derived CDR1 and CDR2 are LGHNA and YNFKEQ. V was pared by 0 bases and J by 5 bases, with 18 bases between. This CDR3 reads CASSQDWAVLGKDTQYF. The CDR3 bases are TGTGCCAGCAGCCAAGATTGGGCGGTATTAGGGAAAGATACGCAGTATTTT.

The V call is TRBV27, the J call TRBJ2-5, with D possibly TRBD1 on 6 matching bases. This CDR3 has 13 amino acids. Per the germline V gene, CDR1 is MNHEY and CDR2 is SMNVEV (reference sequence). V shed 10 bases and J shed 1 base, with 13 bases lying between them. The DNA of the CDR3 is TGTGCCACCAGCCCGGACAGCCAAGAGACCCAGTACTTC. Protein product: CATSPDSQETQYF.

The chain employs TRBV20-1 and TRBJ1-6; D is ambiguous. The CDR3 consists of 14 residues. Germline loops: CDR1 DFQATT, CDR2 SNEGSKA (reference sequence). Trimming left V 1 base short and J 7 bases short, with 11 bases between. CDR3 nucleotides: TGCAGTGCTAGAGCCCCCAGAGAGAATTCACCCCTCCACTTT. Translated, it gives CSARAPRENSPLHF.

This clonotype was recorded a few times. CDR3 amino acids: CASSRALAVQETQYF. The CDR3 DNA is TGTGCCAGCAGTCGTGCACTAGCAGTCCAAGAGACCCAGTACTTC. The chain joins TRBV12-3 or TRBV12-4 to TRBJ2-5, with D maybe TRBD2 (6 bases). V dropped 5 bases and J dropped 1 base, with 14 bases sitting between them. The CDR3 is made up of 15 amino acids.

This clonotype was counted between two and nine times. This sequence joins TRBV20-1 and TRBJ2-7, with 7 bases aligning to TRBD2. The germline V gene encodes CDR1 DFQATT and CDR2 SNEGSKA (reference sequence). V trimming: 1 base; J trimming: 7 bases; junction bases outside the gene matches: 7. The CDR3 length is 13 residues. CDR3 loop: CSARAGGNGEQYF. CDR3 in DNA: TGCAGTGCTAGAGCCGGGGGGAACGGGGAGCAGTACTTC.

This clonotype was observed a few times. The V and J genes are TRBV6-6 and TRBJ1-2, with a weak D call TRBD1 (6 bases). The ends were cut back, 2 bases at V and 3 bases at J, with 19 bases in the middle. Germline values: CDR1 MNHNY, CDR2 SVGAGI (reference sequence). The CDR3 runs 17 residues. The CDR3 DNA follows: TGTGCCAGCAGTTACCTTAAAGTGCCAGGGACACACTATGGCTACACCTTC. Amino acid sequence: CASSYLKVPGTHYGYTF.

This clonotype was counted ten times or more. CDR3 in DNA: TGTGCCAGCAGTATCACCCCGCCTGGGGCGGGGGGCGAGCAGTACTTC. It codes for CASSITPPGAGGEQYF. V gene TRBV7-2 combines with J gene TRBJ2-7, with 8 bases lining up with TRBD2. The J segment lost 6 bases and the V segment lost 6 bases, leaving 16 bases of the junction unmatched. From germline, CDR1 is SGHTA and CDR2 FQGNSA. The CDR3 runs 16 residues.

The chain has TRBV7-8 and TRBJ1-1; 10 nucleotides match TRBD1. This CDR3 contains 15 residues. V gave up 4 bases and J gave up 2 bases; unmatched junction bases: 4. The germline V gene encodes CDR1 SGHVS and CDR2 FQNEAQ. The CDR3 reads CASSSRQGANTEAFF. CDR3 DNA: TGTGCCAGCAGCTCCCGACAGGGGGCAAACACTGAAGCTTTCTTT. Using reference TRBV7-8 and TRBJ1-1 for the parts outside the CDR3, the full variable domain is GAGVSQSPRYKVAKRGQDVALRCDPISGHVSLFWYQQALGQGPEFLTYFQNEAQLDKSGLPSDRFFAERPEGSVSTLKIQRTQQEDSAVYLCASSSRQGANTEAFFGQGTRLTVV.

The chain recombines TRBV29-1 with TRBJ1-2; D may be TRBD1 (6 bases). V was pared by 5 bases and J by 8 bases, with 9 bases between. This CDR3 spans 10 amino acids. The germline V gene encodes CDR1 SQVTM and CDR2 ANQGSEA. CDR3 sequence (DNA): TGCAGCGTTACAGGGAGAGGCTACACCTTC. It translates to CSVTGRGYTF.

This clonotype came up a few times. The gene calls are TRBV20-1 and TRBJ2-7, with D unclear. The CDR3 totals 15 residues. Trimming removed 0 bases at V and 0 bases at J, with 12 bases between. Germline CDR1 is DFQATT and CDR2 is SNEGSKA (reference sequence). CDR3 sequence (DNA): TGCAGTGCTAGAGACCTGAAGTATAACTCCTACGAGCAGTACTTC. Protein sequence: CSARDLKYNSYEQYF.

This chain connects TRBV7-2 to TRBJ1-4; D is uncertain. Germline V lookup: CDR1 SGHTA, CDR2 FQGNSA. The CDR3 covers 13 residues. V was cut by 5 bases and J by 3 bases, with 7 bases left in between. The CDR3 sequence: CASSPRPNEKLFF. The CDR3 DNA sequence: TGTGCCAGCAGCCCCCGACCTAATGAAAAACTGTTTTTT. The full variable domain, its missing parts supplied by reference TRBV7-2 and TRBJ1-4, is GAGVSQSPSNKVTEKGKDVELRCDPISGHTALYWYRQSLGQGLEFLIYFQGNSAPDKSGLPSDRFSAERTGGSVSTLTIQRTQQEDSAVYLCASSPRPNEKLFFGSGTQLSVL.

In this sample, this clonotype turned up a few times. The chain joins TRBV5-6 to TRBJ2-7, with D possibly being TRBD1 (6 bases). This CDR3 has 16 amino acids. The germline V and J ends were trimmed by 0 bases and 6 bases, with 19 bases remaining between them. Germline V CDR1 and CDR2: SGHDT, YYEEEE. Written as DNA, the CDR3 is TGTGCCAGCAGCTTGGGTCCAGGGGCCCAAGTGGGCGAGCAGTACGTC. Translation: CASSLGPGAQVGEQYV.

In this sample, this clonotype turned up a few times. This sequence joins TRBV7-3 and TRBJ2-2; 10 bases fit TRBD2. The CDR3 covers 15 residues. V trimming: 5 bases; J trimming: 3 bases; junction bases outside the gene matches: 3. Germline V CDR1 and CDR2: SGHTA, FQGTGA. The CDR3 reads CASSPGLAYTGELFF. The CDR3 region has the DNA TGTGCCAGCAGCCCGGGACTAGCGTACACCGGGGAGCTGTTTTTT.

This sequence joins TRBV7-9 and TRBJ2-1, with D possibly TRBD2 on 7 matching bases. The CDR3 contains 15 residues. Trimming left V 4 bases short and J 8 bases short, with 18 bases between. Germline V CDR1 and CDR2: SEHNR, FQNEAQ (reference sequence). This CDR3 is CASSYFGGRVDEQFF. The DNA of the CDR3 is TGTGCCAGCAGCTACTTCGGGGGGCGGGTCGATGAGCAGTTCTTC.

This chain connects TRBV29-1 to TRBJ2-7; a weak D match, TRBD2 (6 bases). V shed 5 bases and J shed 3 bases, with 14 bases lying between them. The CDR3 is 13 residues long. Germline V gene data show CDR1 as SQVTM and CDR2 as ANQGSEA. The CDR3 protein is CSVKDGSLYEQYF. CDR3 DNA: TGCAGCGTTAAGGACGGGAGTCTCTACGAGCAGTACTTC.

This clonotype appeared a few times. The chain recombines TRBV4-1 with TRBJ2-2; no reliable D call. The CDR3 sequence is 15 residues long. Trimming shortened V by 4 bases and J by 8 bases, and 17 bases separated the two germline ends. The germline gives CDR1 MGHRA, CDR2 YSYEKL. CDR3 amino acids: CASSRGRSPAGELFF. The CDR3, as DNA: TGCGCCAGCAGCCGGGGAAGGAGTCCAGCTGGGGAGCTGTTTTTT.

The chain joins TRBV6-5 to TRBJ1-5; 11 positions match TRBD1. This CDR3 is built from 16 residues. Germline CDR1 reads MNHEY; CDR2 reads SVGAGI. J lost 3 bases, V lost 6 bases, and 7 bases had no gene match. This CDR3 is CASRSGTGGLNQPQHF. CDR3 bases: TGTGCCAGCAGGTCCGGGACAGGGGGTCTCAATCAGCCCCAGCATTTT.

This clonotype was observed a handful of times. The V gene is TRBV4-1, the J gene TRBJ1-1; possibly TRBD1 for D (5 bases). The V gene lost 0 bases and the J gene lost 5 bases, with 16 bases spanning the gap. The CDR3 runs 16 residues. Germline values: CDR1 MGHRA, CDR2 YSYEKL. The CDR3 DNA is TGCGCCAGCAGCCAAGAAGCCGCTGGGGGGGGTACTGAAGCTTTCTTT. Translating gives CASSQEAAGGGTEAFF.

At least ten counts were recorded for this clonotype. V usage is TRBV7-9 and J usage is TRBJ2-1; either TRBD1 or TRBD2 may supply D (5 bases each). Germline assignment: CDR1 SEHNR and CDR2 FQNEAQ (reference sequence). The V end was cut by 8 bases, the J end by 8 bases, with 19 bases between. The CDR3 runs 14 residues. The CDR3 here is CASPGRGPLDEQFF. The CDR3 DNA reads TGTGCCAGCCCGGGTAGGGGACCTCTGGATGAGCAGTTCTTC.

CDR3 region: CASSLAGDDTQYF. CDR3 in DNA: TGTGCCAGCAGCTTAGCTGGGGATGATACGCAGTATTTT. This chain links TRBV7-2 with TRBJ2-3; D ambiguous. Trimming removed 0 bases from V and 6 bases from J, with 7 bases in between. Germline CDR1 and CDR2: SGHTA and FQGNSA. This CDR3 spans 13 amino acids. The entire variable domain, with the rest obtained from reference TRBV7-2 and TRBJ2-3, is as follows: GAGVSQSPSNKVTEKGKDVELRCDPISGHTALYWYRQSLGQGLEFLIYFQGNSAPDKSGLPSDRFSAERTGGSVSTLTIQRTQQEDSAVYLCASSLAGDDTQYFGPGTRLTVL.

V usage is TRBV5-1 and J usage is TRBJ2-5; 7 bases are shared with TRBD1. This CDR3 comprises 14 residues. Germline CDR1 SGHRS, CDR2 YFSETQ. V was pared by 0 bases and J by 4 bases, with 3 bases of the junction left unmatched. CDR3 residues: CASSLGQGRETQYF. CDR3 coding DNA: TGCGCCAGCAGCTTGGGACAGGGAAGAGAGACCCAGTACTTC.

This clonotype was counted only a few times. The V gene is TRBV21-1, the J gene TRBJ2-7; the D call in the table, TRBD1, was not verified against the DNA. TRBV21-1 is reported as a pseudogene. The CDR3 consists of 17 residues. The CDR3 coding sequence is TGTGCCAGCAGTCAAAGGCGTCCGGAGACACGGACCTACGAGCAGTACTTC. It codes for CASSQRRPETRTYEQYF.